The table lists the clone carrying this T cell receptor (beta chain) with many counts. Its cognate antigen is unknown. Regarding time point: persistent/refractory GD, antithyroid drugs over 5 years with positive TRAb. From PBMCs, RNA was extracted and then used to make the TCR library. Building the TCR beta libraries relied on iRepertoire HTBI primers, and CDR3 regions underwent Arm-PCR. Each CDR3 protein is one row after TCRdb ran MiXCR on the multiplex PCR reads. The table has about 460,000 distinct CDR3 sequences, about 20% seen once. This sample is part of a study of regulatory T cells in long-lasting Graves disease. Study-wide findings and caveats: It was possible that the small sample size reduced accuracy.

V shed 1 base and J shed 0 bases, with 4 bases lying between them. The CDR3 runs 13 residues. Germline V lookup: CDR1 DFQATT, CDR2 SNEGSKA (reference sequence). The V call is TRBV20-1, the J call TRBJ1-5; D not certain. The source of this sequence is a female donor with Graves disease. The sequencing used peripheral blood mononuclear cells (PBMCs), collected when the disease was refractory, from a patient treated with antithyroid drugs. Here the CDR3 DNA reads TGCAGTGCTAGAGTGCATAGCAATCAGCCCCAGCATTTT. Protein product: CSARVHSNQPQHF.